These 9 T cell receptor beta chains share one sample of origin, sequenced in a study of cytomegalovirus exposure and HLA in healthy donors. The PCR used 60 Vbeta and 13 Jbeta primers. Produced via immunoSEQ multiplex PCR; TCRdb's table is partial and in-frame only. The table lists 150,000 to 200,000 clones, around 76% of them singletons. The sample comprised PBMCs. The receptors derive from a female donor in good health and CMV-seronegative.

The genes are TRBV6-5 and TRBJ1-1; D not resolved. This CDR3 spans 14 amino acids. V was clipped by 5 bases and J by 2 bases, with 12 bases between them. The germline CDR1 and CDR2 sequences are MNHEY and SVGAGI. For the CDR3, the DNA is TGTGCCAGCAGTGAGAGAAGACTTAACACTGAAGCTTTCTTT. Its translation is CASSERRLNTEAFF.

This chain uses TRBV9 with TRBJ1-3, with D possibly TRBD1 on 5 matching bases. From germline, CDR1 is SGDLS and CDR2 YYNGEE. CDR3 length: 15 amino acids. Trimming left V 0 bases short and J 2 bases short, with 9 bases between. The CDR3 coding sequence is TGTGCCAGCAGCGTAGAAGGGGTGGCTGGAAACACCATATATTTT. Protein: CASSVEGVAGNTIYF.

The gene calls are TRBV29-1 and TRBJ2-4, with D maybe TRBD2 (6 bases). Trimming took 4 bases from V and 1 from J, leaving 32 bases between them. Germline values: CDR1 SQVTM, CDR2 ANQGSEA. The CDR3 has 21 amino acids. The CDR3 coding sequence is TGCAGCGTTGGGGAGATCAGGGTAGGGCGCGGGACGGGAAAGGCCAAAAACATTCAGTACTTC. This translates into CSVGEIRVGRGTGKAKNIQYF.

A remark on this clone: The sample has other DNA sequences that encode this CDR3 too. The V gene is TRBV5-1, the J gene TRBJ2-2; 7 nucleotides line up with TRBD1. Germline values: CDR1 SGHRS, CDR2 YFSETQ. The CDR3 covers 14 residues. Germline trimming cut 0 bases from V and 4 bases from J; bases unmatched to any gene: 0. The CDR3 nucleotides read TGCGCCAGCAGCTTGGGACAGGGCACCGGGGAGCTGTTTTTT. Translating gives CASSLGQGTGELFF.

The genes are TRBV7-8 and TRBJ2-2; D call uncertain. Germline assignment: CDR1 SGHVS and CDR2 FQNEAQ. V was trimmed by 0 bases and J by 0 bases, leaving 8 bases between them. This CDR3 has 16 residues. CDR3 in amino acids: CASSLAGDSNTGELFF. The CDR3 DNA is TGTGCCAGCAGCTTAGCCGGAGACTCGAACACCGGGGAGCTGTTTTTT.

The V gene is TRBV10-2, the J gene TRBJ1-2; TRBD1 is a possible D gene (5 bases). Germline V gives CDR1 WSHSY, CDR2 SAAADI. V dropped 10 bases and J dropped 5 bases, with 17 bases sitting between them. The CDR3 is 13 residues long. The CDR3 region has the DNA TGCGCCATAACCATGGGGCCGGAGTATGGCTACACCTTC. Translation: CAITMGPEYGYTF.

This clone was recorded only once. The chain is built from TRBV6-1 and TRBJ2-3, with a tentative D call TRBD1 (7 bases). The CDR3 consists of 15 residues. Germline CDR1 and CDR2: MNHNS and SASEGT. Trimming stripped 6 bases from V and 3 bases from J, with 16 bases between. CDR3 sequence reads: CASRNRGTETDTQYF. CDR3 bases: TGTGCCAGCAGGAACCGGGGGACAGAAACAGATACGCAGTATTTT.

This clone was seen a handful of times. As DNA, the CDR3 is TGTGCCAGCTCACCCATGGGGGGAGATACGCAGTATTTT. It specifies CASSPMGGDTQYF. The chain links TRBV18 to TRBJ2-3; maybe TRBD2 (6 bases). Trimming took 3 bases from V and 5 from J, leaving 9 bases between them. This CDR3 has 13 residues. CDR1 and CDR2 from the germline V gene are KGHSH and LQKENI.

This clone was detected once. This chain connects TRBV5-6 to TRBJ2-7; TRBD2 matches at 8 bases. Germline CDR1 is SGHDT and CDR2 is YYEEEE. J lost 5 bases, V lost 6 bases, and 7 bases had no gene match. CDR3 length: 13 residues. The CDR3 nucleotides read TGTGCCAGCAATGGCGGGGGGCACGACGAGCAGTACTTC. Its protein is CASNGGGHDEQYF.